The clone carrying this T cell receptor beta chain was recorded a few times. Its antigen is still unknown. This sample stems from a study of cytomegalovirus exposure and HLA in healthy donors. Study information: HLA-typed donors were the source of about 85 million unique TCRs, which an early data release held.

The PCR employed 60 Vbeta primers together with 13 Jbeta primers. Profiling relied on immunoSEQ multiplex PCR, and the TCRdb table lists in-frame clones only, not all of them. The sample contains about 120,000 clones, more than 70% of which appear only once. The study, taken as a whole, reports: Follow-up analysis seemed to connect common viral pathogens with several of the most significant clusters identified. Immune exposure information comprised only CMV serostatus. Whilst most TCR sequences proved rare, a subset of public TCRs occurred across many donors.

The V gene's germline CDR1 is SGHDT and CDR2 YYEEEE. Trimming took 4 bases from V and 1 from J, leaving 12 bases between them. The CDR3 totals 14 residues. The sample consisted of PBMCs. The chain has TRBV5-6 and TRBJ2-7; D ambiguous. The source is a woman in her forties or fifties in good health and CMV-seropositive. CDR3 DNA: TGTGCCAGCAGCCAACCCCTAGTTTCCTACGAGCAGTACTTC. Its translation is CASSQPLVSYEQYF.